This T cell receptor beta chain was found in a study of blood T cell repertoires in COVID-19. Looking at the study overall: T cells, B-cell-depleted T cells, or PBMCs provided the cDNA or gDNA that served as material.

The repertoire was sequenced with immunoSEQ multiplex PCR; TCRdb's copy has only in-frame clones and lacks some. Among about 160,000 clones listed, approximately 91% were seen once. The CDR3 runs 18 residues. V was pared by 2 bases and J by 0 bases, with 14 bases between. Germline values: CDR1 MNHNS, CDR2 SASEGT. Sequenced sample: peripheral blood. V gene TRBV6-1 combines with J gene TRBJ2-6; D possibly corresponds to TRBD1 (5 bases). This clonotype was obtained from a man between 18 and 29 years old with acute or convalescent COVID-19. The CDR3 sequence: CASSEWGAAISGANVLTF. DNA for the CDR3: TGTGCCAGCAGTGAATGGGGCGCGGCGATCTCTGGGGCCAACGTCCTGACTTTC.